This is a list of T cell receptor beta chains from one sample in a study of identical twins. TCRdb independently ran MiXCR on the 5' RACE reads; one entry per CDR3 protein. This table holds a few hundred thousand distinct CDR3 sequences, roughly 9% found once. Specimen: naive T cells sorted from blood. The receptors were gathered from a woman aged 45-65 years in good health. Each CDR3 is given with its conserved first and last residue. The order of the fields is V gene, D gene, clone size, CDR3 length, J gene, CDR3 DNA, CDR3 protein. D genes are given only for firm matches. For some rows the clone size is stated as once, few or many, or as a class when expanded; others skip it.

TRBV19	TRBD2	few	16	TRBJ2-3	TGTGCCAGTAGTACCCGGACTAGCGGGAGTTCAGATACGCAGTATTTT	CASSTRTSGSSDTQYF
TRBV10-3	-	many	14	TRBJ2-2	TGTGCCATCAGCCCTAATATCCTAGGCGGGGAGCTGTTTTTT	CAISPNILGGELFF
TRBV19	TRBD2	many	18	TRBJ2-1	TGTGCCAGTAGTATAGATCCGAGGCGGGAGCAAACGTATTTCGGGCAGTTCTTC	CASSIDPRREQTYFGQFF
TRBV12-3/TRBV12-4	-	many	15	TRBJ1-5	TGTGCCAGCAGTTTAGGCCAGGGGATAGATCGGCCCCAGCATTTT	CASSLGQGIDRPQHF
TRBV5-1	-	-	14	TRBJ2-3	TGCGCCAGCAGCTCAGGACAGAACACAGATACGCAGTATTTT	CASSSGQNTDTQYF
TRBV4-1	-	few	13	TRBJ2-5	TGCGCCAGCAGCCAAGATAAGGAAGAGACCCAGTACTTC	CASSQDKEETQYF
TRBV5-1	TRBD2	many	14	TRBJ2-3	TGCGCCAGCAGCTTCGCGGGAGCAAAAGATACGCAGTATTTT	CASSFAGAKDTQYF
TRBV20-1	-	few	11	TRBJ2-5	TGCAGTGCTAGAGATCGCGGGACCCAGTACTTC	CSARDRGTQYF
TRBV4-1	TRBD2	few	16	TRBJ2-3	TGCGCCAGCAGCCGCCTCACTAGCGGGAGCACAGATACGCAGTATTTT	CASSRLTSGSTDTQYF
TRBV3-1	-	few	15	TRBJ2-1	TGTGCCAGCAGCAGCCGGGACTCCACCTACAATGAGCAGTTCTTC	CASSSRDSTYNEQFF
TRBV9	TRBD2	few	16	TRBJ2-7	TGTGCCAGCAGCGTAGATGGGACTAGCGGGATCTACGAGCAGTACTTC	CASSVDGTSGIYEQYF
TRBV12-3/TRBV12-4	-	-	16	TRBJ1-3	TGTGCCAGCAGTTTTTGGGGGGGCGCGGGAGGAAACACCATATATTTT	CASSFWGGAGGNTIYF
TRBV29-1	-	few	13	TRBJ2-1	TGCAGCGTTGACGGTGGGAAGACGCATGAGCAGTTCTTC	CSVDGGKTHEQFF
TRBV12-3/TRBV12-4	TRBD2	many	19	TRBJ2-2	TGTGCCAGCAGACCCGAGGCCGGGACTAGCACTTATTACACCGGGGAGCTGTTTTTT	CASRPEAGTSTYYTGELFF
TRBV7-2	-	few	15	TRBJ2-3	TGTGCCAGCAGCTTAGCCGGTATCGTCACAGATACGCAGTATTTT	CASSLAGIVTDTQYF
TRBV4-2	TRBD2	few	16	TRBJ2-5	TGTGCCAGCAGCCCCGGGACTAGCGGGACAGAAGAGACCCAGTACTTC	CASSPGTSGTEETQYF
TRBV12-3/TRBV12-4	-	many	14	TRBJ2-5	TGTGCCAGCAGTGGCGGAGACCTCCGAGAGACCCAGTACTTC	CASSGGDLRETQYF
TRBV5-1	TRBD1	-	14	TRBJ1-2	TGCGCCAGCAGTTCGACAGGGGGGGTATATGGCTACACCTTC	CASSSTGGVYGYTF
TRBV12-3/TRBV12-4	-	-	14	TRBJ1-5	TGTGCCAGCAGCCCCCGGGGAGAGGGTAGGCCCCAGCATTTT	CASSPRGEGRPQHF
TRBV24-1	-	many	14	TRBJ1-2	TGTGCCACCAGTGACAACGGATGGGACTATGGCTACACCTTC	CATSDNGWDYGYTF
TRBV7-9	TRBD1	few	15	TRBJ1-1	TGTGCCAGCAGCTTAGGGACAGGCAGGAACACTGAAGCTTTCTTT	CASSLGTGRNTEAFF
TRBV19	-	few	15	TRBJ1-5	TGTGCCAGTAGTTCGCGGGGGGCGCCCGGTCAGCCCCAGCATTTT	CASSSRGAPGQPQHF
TRBV14	-	-	13	TRBJ2-3	TGTGCCAGCAGCCAAGCCCGCGCGGATACGCAGTATTTT	CASSQARADTQYF
TRBV19	TRBD2	few	17	TRBJ2-7	TGTGCCAGTACCGGGACTAGCGGGCCTTCAAGCTCCTACGAGCAGTACTTC	CASTGTSGPSSSYEQYF
TRBV10-3	-	few	17	TRBJ1-5	TGTGCCATCAGTGAGCGCCAGGGAAGTCTTTCGAATCAGCCCCAGCATTTT	CAISERQGSLSNQPQHF
TRBV10-3	-	-	14	TRBJ1-5	TGTGCCATCAGTGAAGGAACGGTCGGTCAGCCCCAGCATTTT	CAISEGTVGQPQHF
TRBV12-3/TRBV12-4	-	many	12	TRBJ2-1	TGTGCCAGCAGTTTAGTAGTCTATGAGCAGTTCTTC	CASSLVVYEQFF
TRBV29-1	TRBD2	many	14	TRBJ2-3	TGCAGCGCCGGGCGCGGGAGGGACACAGATACGCAGTATTTT	CSAGRGRDTDTQYF